Shown below are 2 T cell receptor beta chains from a single sample sequenced in a study of blood T cells in healthy people across ages. For the second PCR, which ran for 7 to 11 cycles, a sample-barcoded 5' primer and a J-beta primer mix were used. Each CDR3 protein gets one entry after TCRdb re-called the 5' RACE reads with MiXCR. Seen here are about 1.5 million distinct CDR3 sequences, approximately 42% observed once, and the top ten hold about 3.8%. The sequenced material came from blood. These receptors were obtained from a young woman in good health.

V usage is TRBV20-1 and J usage is TRBJ1-4; D remains unclear. The germline gives CDR1 DFQATT, CDR2 SNEGSKA (reference sequence). CDR3 length: 12 amino acids. Trimming removed 3 bases at V and 11 bases at J, with 13 bases between. The CDR3 sequence: CSASTPPGKLFF. Written as DNA, the CDR3 is TGCAGTGCTAGCACTCCTCCGGGGAAACTGTTTTTT.

The chain links TRBV27 to TRBJ2-5, with TRBD1 identical over 11 bases. Germline V CDR1 and CDR2: MNHEY, SMNVEV (reference sequence). The trim removed 3 bases at V and 4 bases at J, leaving 4 bases unmatched. The CDR3 spans 15 residues. In DNA form, the CDR3 reads TGTGCCAGCAGTTTCGGACAGGGGGCCCCAGAGACCCAGTACTTC. It specifies CASSFGQGAPETQYF.